This entry lists 19 T cell receptor beta chains sequenced from one sample in a study of regulatory T cells in long-lasting Graves disease. CDR3 regions were amplified by Arm-PCR using iRepertoire HTBI primers to build TCR beta libraries. TCRdb re-called the multiplex PCR reads through MiXCR, storing one row per CDR3 protein. This repertoire shows approximately 400,000 distinct CDR3 sequences, 20% to 30% found once; its top ten account for about a quarter. Time point meaning: persistent/refractory GD, antithyroid drugs over 5 years with positive TRAb. PBMC-extracted RNA yielded the TCR library. This specimen was peripheral blood mononuclear cells (PBMCs), taken when the disease was refractory, from a patient treated with antithyroid drugs. All receptors derive from a female donor with Graves disease.

V and J are TRBV20-1 and TRBJ2-5, with 9 nucleotides matching TRBD1. Germline CDR1 and CDR2: DFQATT and SNEGSKA (reference sequence). The CDR3 covers 14 residues. The J segment lost 7 bases and the V segment lost 5 bases, leaving 11 bases of the junction unmatched. The CDR3 region is CSAYRGRGGGTQYF. The DNA of the CDR3 is TGCAGTGCTTACAGGGGGCGCGGCGGGGGGACCCAGTACTTC.

This clonotype is a singleton in its sample. The chain carries TRBV5-6 and TRBJ2-3; a possible D gene is TRBD1 (6 bases). V shed 4 bases and J shed 5 bases, with 14 bases lying between them. CDR3 length: 14 residues. Looked up from germline, CDR1 is SGHDT and CDR2 is YYEEEE. CDR3 amino acids: CASSETRGIDTQYF. CDR3 DNA sequence: TGTGCCAGCAGCGAGACCAGGGGAATAGATACGCAGTATTTT.

This clonotype has just a few counts. The chain employs TRBV24-1 and TRBJ2-3; D is unclear. The ends were cut back, 3 bases at V and 0 bases at J, with 9 bases in the middle. CDR3 length: 15 amino acids. Germline CDR1 reads KGHDR; CDR2 reads SFDVKD. The CDR3 DNA follows: TGTGCCACCAGTGATGGGCAAGATAGCACAGATACGCAGTATTTT. Its translation is CATSDGQDSTDTQYF.

On this clonotype: The junction departs from the called germline gene at one end, perhaps through a read error. This chain joins TRBV5-1 and TRBJ2-3; 8 bases are shared with TRBD2. CDR3 size: 16 residues. Germline values: CDR1 SGHRS, CDR2 YFSETQ. CDR3 nucleotide sequence: TGCGTCAGCAGCTTAACAACTAGCGGAGGCACAGATACGCAGTATTTT. Its protein product is CVSSLTTSGGTDTQYF.

This clonotype was detected ten times or more. The chain has TRBV2 and TRBJ2-5; no definite D call. CDR1 is SNHLY and CDR2 is FYNNEI in the germline V gene. V was trimmed by 0 bases and J by 7 bases, leaving 6 bases between them. The CDR3 covers 12 residues. CDR3 nucleotides: TGTGCCAGCAGTGAAGCCCCCGGGACCCAGTACTTC. Protein sequence: CASSEAPGTQYF.

This clonotype was recorded at least ten times. V is TRBV16 and J is TRBJ1-5; D is undetermined. V was cut by 1 base and J by 3 bases, with 10 bases left in between. CDR1 and CDR2 from the germline V gene are KGHSY and FQNENV. CDR3 size: 15 residues. The CDR3 DNA follows: TGTGCCAGCAGCCAATGGGCAGTCAACAATCAGCCCCAGCATTTT. It yields the protein CASSQWAVNNQPQHF.

This clonotype was seen ten or more times. The chain carries TRBV29-1 and TRBJ1-1; possibly TRBD1 for D (5 bases). CDR3 length: 13 amino acids. From germline, CDR1 is SQVTM and CDR2 ANQGSEA. V lost 4 bases and J 3 bases, leaving 12 bases between the germline ends. Here the CDR3 reads CSVGSGTHTEAFF. DNA for the CDR3: TGCAGCGTTGGGTCAGGGACCCACACTGAAGCTTTCTTT.

The chain employs TRBV6-9 and TRBJ2-3, with 16 bases aligning to TRBD2. The CDR3 loop spans 18 amino acids. Looked up from germline, CDR1 is MNHGY and CDR2 is SVAAGI. The ends lost 4 bases at V and 6 bases at J; junction bases unmatched: 10. The CDR3 DNA reads TGTGCCAGCAGTTCCCCCGGGACTAGCGGGAGGGGGGAGGATACGCAGTATTTT. Its translation is CASSSPGTSGRGEDTQYF.

J is TRBJ1-3 and V is TRBV4-1, with D unclear. Germline V gene lookup returns CDR1 MGHRA and CDR2 YSYEKL. Trimming shortened V by 0 bases and J by 0 bases, and 12 bases separated the two germline ends. The CDR3 runs 17 residues. The CDR3 sequence is CASSQDHAESSGNTIYF. CDR3 in DNA: TGCGCCAGCAGCCAAGATCATGCAGAATCCTCTGGAAACACCATATATTTT.

This clonotype was recorded a few times. V gene TRBV12-3 or TRBV12-4 combines with J gene TRBJ1-5; no clear D. The CDR3 loop spans 18 amino acids. V shed 3 bases and J shed 8 bases, with 26 bases lying between them. The CDR3 region is CASSLPNFRAGQVKPQHF. The CDR3 DNA reads as TGTGCCAGCAGTTTGCCCAATTTTAGGGCAGGCCAAGTAAAGCCCCAGCATTTT.

Many counts were recorded for this clonotype. The chain joins TRBV6-5 to TRBJ1-1; TRBD1 agrees at 7 bases. Germline assignment: CDR1 MNHEY and CDR2 SVGAGI. This CDR3 is 14 amino acids long. Trimming removed 4 bases from V and 4 bases from J; junction bases left unmatched: 6. The CDR3 region is CASSSHRGSTEAFF. The CDR3 nucleotides are TGTGCCAGCAGTTCCCACAGGGGAAGCACTGAAGCTTTCTTT.

DNA of the CDR3: TGTGCCAGCAGTCCACCCGGGACTGGGGCCAACGTCCTGACTTTC. Its translation: CASSPPGTGANVLTF. This sequence joins TRBV5-6 and TRBJ2-6; a weak D match, TRBD2 (5 bases). The germline gives CDR1 SGHDT, CDR2 YYEEEE. With 5 bases removed from V and 2 bases from J, the gap between germline ends came to 11 bases. The CDR3 extends over 15 amino acids.

This clonotype was found a few times. The rearrangement joins TRBV6-1 to TRBJ1-2; a weak D match, TRBD1 (6 bases). The germline gives CDR1 MNHNS, CDR2 SASEGT. This CDR3 has 14 amino acids. Trimming took off 6 bases at V and 2 bases at J, with 13 bases between the two ends. In nucleotides, the CDR3 is TGTGCCAGCAGACCTCAGGGGTGGAACTATGGCTACACCTTC. Translated: CASRPQGWNYGYTF.

The chain is built from TRBV9 and TRBJ2-5; 12 bases are a match to TRBD2. This CDR3 is 15 amino acids long. Germline CDR1 SGDLS, CDR2 YYNGEE. With 3 bases clipped from V and 9 bases from J, the junction kept 9 bases outside the gene matches. DNA of the CDR3: TGTGCCAGCAGCGATGGACTAGCGGGGATCGAGGCCCAGTACTTC. Translation gives CASSDGLAGIEAQYF.

This clonotype was picked up a small number of times. V and J are TRBV19 and TRBJ1-1; TRBD1 agrees at 9 bases. This CDR3 comprises 16 residues. Germline CDR1 and CDR2: LNHDA and SQIVND (reference sequence). V trimming: 5 bases; J trimming: 4 bases; junction bases outside the gene matches: 11. CDR3 residues: CASSPIPGQGGTEAFF. The CDR3 bases are TGTGCCAGTAGTCCCATCCCGGGACAGGGAGGCACTGAAGCTTTCTTT. The full variable domain, rest sourced from reference TRBV19 and TRBJ1-1, is DGGITQSPKYLFRKEGQNVTLSCEQNLNHDAMYWYRQDPGQGLRLIYYSQIVNDFQKGDIAEGYSVSREKKESFPLTVTSAQKNPTAFYLCASSPIPGQGGTEAFFGQGTRLTVV.

This clonotype was counted many times. The chain employs TRBV7-2 and TRBJ2-7, with a tentative D call TRBD1 (5 bases). Germline CDR1 and CDR2: SGHTA and FQGNSA. V lost 5 bases to trimming and J lost 3 bases, with 14 bases between them. The CDR3 length is 14 residues. The DNA for the CDR3 is TGTGCCAGCAGCCAACCTCAGGGAAACTACGAGCAGTACTTC. Translated: CASSQPQGNYEQYF.

Many counts were recorded for this clonotype. V gene TRBV7-2 combines with J gene TRBJ1-1; no clear D gene. The CDR3 runs to 14 residues. Trimming left V 5 bases short and J 1 base short, with 11 bases between. Germline CDR1 is SGHTA and CDR2 is FQGNSA. CDR3 bases: TGTGCCAGCAGCCCCTGGACGGGGAACACTGAAGCTTTCTTT. It is translated as CASSPWTGNTEAFF.

This clonotype was seen at least ten times. The chain is built from TRBV12-3 or TRBV12-4 and TRBJ2-7, with TRBD2 matching over 12 bases. The V segment lost 2 bases and the J segment 2 bases; nucleotides outside the gene matches: 7. This CDR3 spans 17 amino acids. In DNA, the CDR3 is TGTGCCAGCAGTTTACAATCCGGGACTAGCGGGCCCTACGAGCAGTACTTC. This gives the protein CASSLQSGTSGPYEQYF.

This clonotype has ten or more counts. This rearrangement joins TRBV6-5 to TRBJ1-1; no reliable D call. Germline values: CDR1 MNHEY, CDR2 SVGAGI. The V end was cut by 2 bases, the J end by 7 bases, with 17 bases between. This CDR3 region has 15 residues. The CDR3 sequence is CASSYEGVPSNEAFF. The CDR3, as DNA: TGTGCCAGCAGTTACGAGGGCGTTCCTTCTAATGAAGCTTTCTTT.